This T cell receptor beta chain was documented in a study of CD8+ T cells in alopecia areata. The CDR3 has 15 residues. V lost 6 bases, J lost 0 bases, and 8 bases stayed unmatched. Germline V gene data show CDR1 as SQVTM and CDR2 as ANQGSEA. Treatment meaning: oral pan-JAK inhibitor, 5-10 mg twice daily. RNA was extracted and reverse transcribed into cDNA as the sequencing template. Libraries were prepared by immunoSEQ multiplex PCR; TCRdb keeps only in-frame clonotypes and omits some of them. The data hold roughly 73,000 clones, with over 25% observed a single time. V usage is TRBV29-1 and J usage is TRBJ2-1; 7 nucleotides align to TRBD1. The sequence derives from a human donor with alopecia areata. Sequencing was performed on CD8+ T cells sorted from blood, taken at week 4, from a patient treated with tofacitinib. The CDR3 nucleotides read TGCAGCGTACCGGGACAGTCGAGCTCCTACAATGAGCAGTTCTTC. As protein: CSVPGQSSSYNEQFF.